A selection of T cell receptor beta chains follows, all from one sample in a study of blood T cell repertoires in COVID-19. Profiled with immunoSEQ multiplex PCR; TCRdb holds only in-frame clones, not every one. Of roughly 400,000 clones listed, 75% to 90% are singletons. Sequenced: PBMCs or T cells enriched from blood (not recorded which). The source is a man between 25 and 39 years old who had recovered from COVID-19. Each CDR3 is given with its conserved first and last residue. D genes are given only for firm matches. Not every row has a clone size; where given, it reads once, few, many or a size class.

CDR3 length: 16
D gene: -
J gene: TRBJ2-5
V gene: TRBV19
clone size: -
CDR3 protein: CASSTKSVGGEPTQYF
CDR3 DNA: TGTGCCAGTAGTACCAAATCGGTCGGGGGTGAGCCGACCCAGTACTTC

CDR3 length: 12
D gene: -
J gene: TRBJ2-3
V gene: TRBV14
clone size: -
CDR3 protein: CASSPNRDTQYF
CDR3 DNA: TGTGCCAGCAGCCCTAACAGAGATACGCAGTATTTT

CDR3 length: 12
D gene: -
J gene: TRBJ1-1
V gene: TRBV6-1
clone size: -
CDR3 protein: CASSELSTEAFF
CDR3 DNA: TGTGCCAGCAGTGAACTAAGCACTGAAGCTTTCTTT

CDR3 length: 13
D gene: TRBD1
J gene: TRBJ1-5
V gene: TRBV28
clone size: once
CDR3 protein: CASSRDRNQPQHF
CDR3 DNA: TGTGCCAGCAGTCGGGACAGAAATCAGCCCCAGCATTTT

CDR3 length: 16
D gene: -
J gene: TRBJ1-2
V gene: TRBV5-1
clone size: -
CDR3 protein: CASSLLQGVTNYGYTF
CDR3 DNA: TGCGCCAGCAGCTTGCTGCAGGGCGTGACTAACTATGGCTACACCTTC

CDR3 length: 13
D gene: -
J gene: TRBJ2-7
V gene: TRBV27
clone size: -
CDR3 protein: CASNFQGSYEQYF
CDR3 DNA: TGTGCCAGCAATTTCCAGGGTTCGTACGAGCAGTACTTC

CDR3 length: 12
D gene: -
J gene: TRBJ1-2
V gene: TRBV19
clone size: few
CDR3 protein: CASSTTGSGYTF
CDR3 DNA: TGTGCCAGTAGTACCACAGGGAGTGGCTACACCTTC

CDR3 length: 13
D gene: TRBD1
J gene: TRBJ1-5
V gene: TRBV28
clone size: -
CDR3 protein: CASGRQGVQPQHF
CDR3 DNA: TGTGCCAGCGGACGACAGGGAGTCCAGCCCCAGCATTTT

CDR3 length: 15
D gene: TRBD2
J gene: TRBJ2-2
V gene: TRBV11-2
clone size: -
CDR3 protein: CASSSQGLDTGELFF
CDR3 DNA: TGTGCCAGCAGCTCCCAGGGACTAGACACCGGGGAGCTGTTTTTT

CDR3 length: 16
D gene: -
J gene: TRBJ1-2
V gene: TRBV10-3
clone size: -
CDR3 protein: CAISESGGLLAYGYTF
CDR3 DNA: TGTGCCATCAGTGAGTCGGGCGGGTTACTGGCCTATGGCTACACCTTC

CDR3 length: 14
D gene: -
J gene: TRBJ2-7
V gene: TRBV19
clone size: -
CDR3 protein: CASSVQGDSYEQYF
CDR3 DNA: TGTGCCAGTAGTGTACAGGGCGATTCCTACGAGCAGTACTTC

CDR3 length: 16
D gene: TRBD2
J gene: TRBJ2-1
V gene: TRBV7-9
clone size: few
CDR3 protein: CASSSGTSGVYNEQFF
CDR3 DNA: TGTGCCAGCAGCTCGGGGACTAGCGGAGTCTACAATGAGCAGTTCTTC

CDR3 length: 19
D gene: TRBD2
J gene: TRBJ2-1
V gene: TRBV5-1
clone size: -
CDR3 protein: CASSLGLAGPSSSYNEQFF
CDR3 DNA: TGCGCCAGCAGCTTGGGTCTAGCGGGTCCATCCAGCTCCTACAATGAGCAGTTCTTC

CDR3 length: 17
D gene: -
J gene: TRBJ2-1
V gene: TRBV24-1
clone size: few
CDR3 protein: CATSEREGGLLLNEQFF
CDR3 DNA: TGTGCCACCAGTGAGCGGGAAGGGGGCCTACTCCTCAATGAGCAGTTCTTC

CDR3 length: 15
D gene: TRBD2
J gene: TRBJ2-1
V gene: TRBV7-3
clone size: -
CDR3 protein: CASSPSGYQNNEQFF
CDR3 DNA: TGTGCCAGCAGCCCTAGCGGGTACCAAAACAATGAGCAGTTCTTC

CDR3 length: 17
D gene: -
J gene: TRBJ2-1
V gene: TRBV7-8
clone size: -
CDR3 protein: CASSLVGILSSYNEQFF
CDR3 DNA: TGTGCCAGCAGCTTAGTCGGGATCTTAAGCTCCTACAATGAGCAGTTCTTC

CDR3 length: 13
D gene: -
J gene: TRBJ2-7
V gene: TRBV30
clone size: once
CDR3 protein: CAWSGVGTHEQYF
CDR3 DNA: TGTGCCTGGAGCGGAGTCGGAACCCACGAGCAGTACTTC

CDR3 length: 17
D gene: TRBD2
J gene: TRBJ2-2
V gene: TRBV27
clone size: -
CDR3 protein: CASSLGLAGGLAGELFF
CDR3 DNA: TGTGCCAGCAGTTTGGGACTAGCGGGAGGGCTCGCCGGGGAGCTGTTTTTT

CDR3 length: 15
D gene: -
J gene: TRBJ2-5
V gene: TRBV19
clone size: -
CDR3 protein: CASSPPGHRKETQYF
CDR3 DNA: TGTGCCAGTAGTCCTCCGGGACATCGCAAGGAGACCCAGTACTTC

CDR3 length: 16
D gene: -
J gene: TRBJ2-3
V gene: TRBV19
clone size: -
CDR3 protein: CASTRTEFSSTDTQYF
CDR3 DNA: TGTGCCAGTACCCGGACAGAATTCTCTAGCACAGATACGCAGTATTTT

CDR3 length: 16
D gene: -
J gene: TRBJ2-4
V gene: TRBV3-1/TRBV3-2
clone size: -
CDR3 protein: CASSRGGAGGLNIQYF
CDR3 DNA: TGTGCCAGCAGCCGAGGGGGGGCAGGAGGGTTGAACATTCAGTACTTC

CDR3 length: 16
D gene: -
J gene: TRBJ2-6
V gene: TRBV6-2/TRBV6-3
clone size: few
CDR3 protein: CASSYSIGYGANVLTF
CDR3 DNA: TGTGCCAGCAGTTACTCGATCGGGTATGGGGCCAACGTCCTGACTTTC

CDR3 length: 12
D gene: TRBD1
J gene: TRBJ1-1
V gene: TRBV27
clone size: -
CDR3 protein: CASRPQGGLAFF
CDR3 DNA: TGTGCCAGCAGACCACAGGGGGGGCTAGCTTTCTTT

CDR3 length: 18
D gene: TRBD2
J gene: TRBJ2-3
V gene: TRBV19
clone size: -
CDR3 protein: CASSANLQLAGVGDTQYF
CDR3 DNA: TGTGCCAGTAGTGCTAATCTCCAACTAGCGGGAGTTGGTGATACGCAGTATTTT

CDR3 length: 16
D gene: -
J gene: TRBJ2-2
V gene: TRBV21-1
clone size: -
CDR3 protein: CASSSNRGRVTGELFF
CDR3 DNA: TGTGCCAGCAGTTCTAACAGGGGTCGAGTAACCGGGGAGCTGTTTTTT

CDR3 length: 16
D gene: TRBD2
J gene: TRBJ2-1
V gene: TRBV5-1
clone size: -
CDR3 protein: CASSLVPGLAHNEQFF
CDR3 DNA: TGCGCCAGCAGCTTGGTACCGGGACTAGCTCACAATGAGCAGTTCTTC

CDR3 length: 15
D gene: -
J gene: TRBJ2-3
V gene: TRBV4-2
clone size: -
CDR3 protein: CASSQGAGSTDTQYF
CDR3 DNA: TGTGCCAGCAGCCAAGGGGCGGGTAGCACAGATACGCAGTATTTT

CDR3 length: 19
D gene: -
J gene: TRBJ2-1
V gene: TRBV19
clone size: -
CDR3 protein: CASSMEIRGRLDSRNEQFF
CDR3 DNA: TGTGCCAGTAGTATGGAAATCCGGGGCCGACTAGATTCCAGGAATGAGCAGTTCTTC

CDR3 length: 12
D gene: -
J gene: TRBJ2-7
V gene: TRBV27
clone size: -
CDR3 protein: CASSSAGFEQYF
CDR3 DNA: TGTGCCAGCAGTTCCGCCGGTTTCGAGCAGTACTTC

CDR3 length: 14
D gene: -
J gene: TRBJ2-3
V gene: TRBV19
clone size: -
CDR3 protein: CASSIPSGTDTQYF
CDR3 DNA: TGTGCCAGTAGTATCCCGAGCGGCACAGATACGCAGTATTTT

CDR3 length: 15
D gene: -
J gene: TRBJ1-5
V gene: TRBV6-1
clone size: -
CDR3 protein: CASSPSRVANQPQHF
CDR3 DNA: TGTGCCAGCAGTCCTTCCCGGGTTGCCAATCAGCCCCAGCATTTT

CDR3 length: 13
D gene: -
J gene: TRBJ2-1
V gene: TRBV19
clone size: -
CDR3 protein: CASSFRTVNEQFF
CDR3 DNA: TGTGCCAGTAGTTTCAGGACTGTTAATGAGCAGTTCTTC

CDR3 length: 17
D gene: TRBD1
J gene: TRBJ1-1
V gene: TRBV6-1
clone size: -
CDR3 protein: CASSEAGRGQGNTEAFF
CDR3 DNA: TGTGCCAGCAGTGAAGCTGGCAGGGGACAGGGAAACACTGAAGCTTTCTTT

CDR3 length: 14
D gene: TRBD2
J gene: TRBJ2-1
V gene: TRBV7-9
clone size: once
CDR3 protein: CASSPSGSGGEQFF
CDR3 DNA: TGTGCCAGCAGCCCAAGCGGGAGTGGGGGTGAGCAGTTCTTC

CDR3 length: 15
D gene: TRBD1
J gene: TRBJ1-2
V gene: TRBV27
clone size: -
CDR3 protein: CASSDPGTGKYGYTF
CDR3 DNA: TGTGCCAGCAGCGACCCTGGGACAGGGAAGTATGGCTACACCTTC

CDR3 length: 16
D gene: TRBD2
J gene: TRBJ2-1
V gene: TRBV5-4
clone size: -
CDR3 protein: CASSANLRSGMSGEFF
CDR3 DNA: TGTGCCAGCAGCGCAAACCTTAGAAGCGGGATGTCGGGCGAGTTCTTC